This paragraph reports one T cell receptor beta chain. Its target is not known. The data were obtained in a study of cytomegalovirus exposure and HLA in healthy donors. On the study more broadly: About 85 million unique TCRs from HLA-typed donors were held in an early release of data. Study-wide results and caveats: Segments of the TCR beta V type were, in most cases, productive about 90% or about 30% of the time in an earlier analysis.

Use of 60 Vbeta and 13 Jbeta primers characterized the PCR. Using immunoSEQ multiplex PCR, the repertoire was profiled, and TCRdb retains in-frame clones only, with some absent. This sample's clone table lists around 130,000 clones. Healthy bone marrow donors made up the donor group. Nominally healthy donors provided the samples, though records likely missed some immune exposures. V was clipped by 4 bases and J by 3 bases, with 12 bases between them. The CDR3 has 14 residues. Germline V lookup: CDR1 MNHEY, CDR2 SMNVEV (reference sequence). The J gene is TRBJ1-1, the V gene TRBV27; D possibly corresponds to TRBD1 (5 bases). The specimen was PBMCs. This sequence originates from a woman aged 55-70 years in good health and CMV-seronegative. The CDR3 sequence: CASSSQGRDTEAFF. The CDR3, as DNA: TGTGCCAGCAGTTCTCAGGGAAGGGACACTGAAGCTTTCTTT.